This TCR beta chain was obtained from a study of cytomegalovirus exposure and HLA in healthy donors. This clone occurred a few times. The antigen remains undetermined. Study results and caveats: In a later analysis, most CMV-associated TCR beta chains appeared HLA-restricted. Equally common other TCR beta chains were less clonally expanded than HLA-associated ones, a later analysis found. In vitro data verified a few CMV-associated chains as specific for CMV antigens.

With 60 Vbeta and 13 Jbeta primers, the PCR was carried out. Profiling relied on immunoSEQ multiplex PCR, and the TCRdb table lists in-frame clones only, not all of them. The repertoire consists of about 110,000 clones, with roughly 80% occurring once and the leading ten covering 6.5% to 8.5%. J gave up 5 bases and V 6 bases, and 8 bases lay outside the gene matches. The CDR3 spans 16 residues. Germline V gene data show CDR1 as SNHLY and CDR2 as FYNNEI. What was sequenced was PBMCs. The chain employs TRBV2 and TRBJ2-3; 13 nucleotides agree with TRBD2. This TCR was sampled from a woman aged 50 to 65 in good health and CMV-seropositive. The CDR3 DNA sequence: TGTGCCAGCAGCCCACTAGCGGGAGGGCCGGGAGATACGCAGTATTTT. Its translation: CASSPLAGGPGDTQYF.